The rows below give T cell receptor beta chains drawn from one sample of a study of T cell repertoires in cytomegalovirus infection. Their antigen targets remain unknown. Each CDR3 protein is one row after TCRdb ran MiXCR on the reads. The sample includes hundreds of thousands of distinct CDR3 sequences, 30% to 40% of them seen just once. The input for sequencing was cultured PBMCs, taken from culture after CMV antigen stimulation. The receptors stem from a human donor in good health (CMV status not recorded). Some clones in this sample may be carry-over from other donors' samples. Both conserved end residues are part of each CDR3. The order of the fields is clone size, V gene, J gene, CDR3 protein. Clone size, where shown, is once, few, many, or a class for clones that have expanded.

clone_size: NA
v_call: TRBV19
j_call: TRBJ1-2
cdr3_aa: CASRIGMGQTDNYGYTF

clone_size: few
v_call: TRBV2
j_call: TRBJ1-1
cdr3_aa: CASSERIMNTEAFF

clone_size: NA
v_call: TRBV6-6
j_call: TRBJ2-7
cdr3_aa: CASTPGGSSYEQYF

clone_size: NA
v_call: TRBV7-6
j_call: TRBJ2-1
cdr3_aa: CASSLASGGHVPYNEQFF

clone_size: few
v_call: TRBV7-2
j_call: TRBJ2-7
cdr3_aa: CASSSRGQGSYEQYF

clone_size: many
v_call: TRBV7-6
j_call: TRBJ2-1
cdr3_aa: CASSLTSGESYNEQFF

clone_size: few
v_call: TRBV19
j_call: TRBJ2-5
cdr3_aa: CASSIRGVRFGRETQYF

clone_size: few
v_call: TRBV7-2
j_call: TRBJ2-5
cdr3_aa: CASSFRLAGATQYF

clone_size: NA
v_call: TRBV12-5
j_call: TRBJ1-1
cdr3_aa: CASGGRGAEAFF

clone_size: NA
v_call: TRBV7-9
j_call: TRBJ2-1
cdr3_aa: CASSGRLFSGNNEQFF

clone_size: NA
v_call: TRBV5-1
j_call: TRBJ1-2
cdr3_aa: CASSEVGRRVGDGYTF